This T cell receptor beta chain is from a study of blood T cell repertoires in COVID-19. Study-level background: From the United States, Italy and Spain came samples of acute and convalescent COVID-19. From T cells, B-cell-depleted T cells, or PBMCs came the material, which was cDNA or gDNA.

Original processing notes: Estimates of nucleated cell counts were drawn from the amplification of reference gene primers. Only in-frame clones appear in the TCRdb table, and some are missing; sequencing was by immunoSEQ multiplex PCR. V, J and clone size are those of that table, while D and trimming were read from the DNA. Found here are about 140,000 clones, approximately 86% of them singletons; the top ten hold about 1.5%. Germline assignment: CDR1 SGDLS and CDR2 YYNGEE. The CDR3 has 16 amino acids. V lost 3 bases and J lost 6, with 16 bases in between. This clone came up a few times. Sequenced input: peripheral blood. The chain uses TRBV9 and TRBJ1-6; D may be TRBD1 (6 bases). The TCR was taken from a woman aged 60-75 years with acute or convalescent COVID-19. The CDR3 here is CASSAGRGGVNSPLHF. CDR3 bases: TGTGCCAGCAGCGCCGGGAGGGGGGGCGTTAATTCACCCCTCCACTTT.